This is a list of T cell receptor beta chains from one sample in a study of CD8+ T cells in alopecia areata. Using immunoSEQ multiplex PCR, the repertoire was profiled, and TCRdb retains in-frame clones only, with some absent. The sample has about 250,000 clones, 65% to 70% seen once; the top ten hold 1% to 1.5%. The sequenced sample was CD4+ T cells sorted from blood, obtained at week 0. These receptors came from a human donor with alopecia areata. Both conserved end residues are part of each CDR3. The D gene is left open where the match is weak. Clone size is given for some rows only: seen once, a few or many times, or a class if the clone is expanded.

v_call	cdr3_length	j_call	d_call	clone_size	cdr3_nt	cdr3_aa
TRBV5-1	13	TRBJ1-2	NA	NA	TGCGCCAGCAGCTTCGCGCGCGCGGATGGCTACACCTTC	CASSFARADGYTF
TRBV28	13	TRBJ2-5	NA	NA	TGTGCCAGCAGCTCCACTGGTGGAGAGACCCAGTACTTC	CASSSTGGETQYF
TRBV30	13	TRBJ1-1	TRBD1	few	TGTGCCTGGACCAGACAGGGGAACACTGAAGCTTTCTTT	CAWTRQGNTEAFF
TRBV29-1	12	TRBJ1-1	TRBD1	NA	TGCAGCGTTGAGAGGGGGCGGTCTGAAGCTTTCTTT	CSVERGRSEAFF
TRBV10-3	12	TRBJ2-5	NA	NA	TGTGCCATCAGTACAGGGACAGAGACCCAGTACTTC	CAISTGTETQYF
TRBV5-1	16	TRBJ2-7	NA	few	TGCGCCAGCAGCTTGGCCGCGGCAGGGAGCTCCTACGAGCAGTACTTC	CASSLAAAGSSYEQYF
TRBV23-1	16	TRBJ1-2	NA	NA	TGCGCCAGCAGAGGTAACAGGGCAATCGCTAACTATGGCTACACCTTC	CASRGNRAIANYGYTF
TRBV21-1	13	TRBJ1-2	NA	NA	TGTGCCAGCAGCCAAAGGGGGCGTAGAGGCTACACCTTC	CASSQRGRRGYTF
TRBV21-1	14	TRBJ2-5	NA	NA	TGTGCCAGCTGCCGTTCACCACCACAAGAGACCCAGTACTTC	CASCRSPPQETQYF
TRBV7-9	17	TRBJ1-6	NA	NA	TGTGCCAGCAGCTCCTATTCCTTAAGCTCCTATAATTCACCCCTCCACTTT	CASSSYSLSSYNSPLHF